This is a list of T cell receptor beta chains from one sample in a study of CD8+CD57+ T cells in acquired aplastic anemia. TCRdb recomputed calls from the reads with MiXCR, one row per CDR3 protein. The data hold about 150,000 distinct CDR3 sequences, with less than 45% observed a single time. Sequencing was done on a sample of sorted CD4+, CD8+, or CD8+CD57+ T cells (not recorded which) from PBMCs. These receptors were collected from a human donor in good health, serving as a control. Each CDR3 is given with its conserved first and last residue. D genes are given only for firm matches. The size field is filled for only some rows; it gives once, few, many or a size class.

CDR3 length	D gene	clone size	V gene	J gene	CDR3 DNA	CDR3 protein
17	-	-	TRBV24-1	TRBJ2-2	TGTGCCACCAGTGATTCCCACGGTGGCTGGAACACCGGGGAGCTGTTTTTT	CATSDSHGGWNTGELFF
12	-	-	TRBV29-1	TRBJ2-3	TGCAGCTTGGCCTCACCCACAGATACGCAGTATTTT	CSLASPTDTQYF
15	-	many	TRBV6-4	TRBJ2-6	TGTGCCAGCAGCGAACAGCACTCTGGGGCCAACGTCCTGACTTTC	CASSEQHSGANVLTF
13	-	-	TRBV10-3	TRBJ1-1	TGTGCCATCAGTCTCCGGGAGAACACTGAAGCTTTCTTT	CAISLRENTEAFF
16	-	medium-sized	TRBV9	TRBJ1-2	TGTGCCAGCAGCGCCTCGCTGAGGACGGGAAACTATGGCTACACCTTC	CASSASLRTGNYGYTF
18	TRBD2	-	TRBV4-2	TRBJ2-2	TGTGCCAGCAGCCAAGCAGCGGGGGTCCTTGGGAACACCGGGGAGCTGTTTTTT	CASSQAAGVLGNTGELFF
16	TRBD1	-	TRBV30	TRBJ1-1	TGTGCCTGGAGACGCCGAGACAGGGGAACGAACACTGAAGCTTTCTTT	CAWRRRDRGTNTEAFF
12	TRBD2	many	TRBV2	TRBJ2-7	TGTGCCAGCAGTGTTGAAGCGGGAGTGGAGTACTTC	CASSVEAGVEYF
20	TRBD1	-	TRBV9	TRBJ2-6	TGTGCCAGCAGCGCCGCCGGGACAGGACTTGATGGGGCTGGGGCCAACGTCCTGACTTTC	CASSAAGTGLDGAGANVLTF
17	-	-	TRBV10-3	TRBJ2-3	TGTGCCATCAGTGAGTCACAGACCCAACCTAGCACAGATACGCAGTATTTT	CAISESQTQPSTDTQYF
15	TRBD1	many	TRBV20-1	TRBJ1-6	TGCAGTGCTAGAGATGGGGGACAGTCTAATTCACCCCTCCACTTT	CSARDGGQSNSPLHF
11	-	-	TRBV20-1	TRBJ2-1	TGCAGTGCTAGAGGAGACATAGAGCAGTTCTTC	CSARGDIEQFF
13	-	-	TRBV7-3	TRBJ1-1	TGTGCCAGCAGCTTAGAGGTAATCACTGAAGCTTTCTTT	CASSLEVITEAFF
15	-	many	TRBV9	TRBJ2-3	TGTGCCAGCAGCCAAAACGGACTCCCCGCAGATACGCAGTATTTT	CASSQNGLPADTQYF
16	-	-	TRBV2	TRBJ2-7	TGTGCCAGCACCTCCCCGAGCAGCCCTACCTCCTACGAGCAGTACTTC	CASTSPSSPTSYEQYF
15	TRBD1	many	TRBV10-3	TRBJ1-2	TGTGCCATCAGTTCCGGGACAGGGGAGAGCTATGGCTACACCTTC	CAISSGTGESYGYTF
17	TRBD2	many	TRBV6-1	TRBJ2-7	TGTGCCAGCAGTAGAGGCGGGACTAGCGGGAGTGTCAACGAGCAGTACTTC	CASSRGGTSGSVNEQYF
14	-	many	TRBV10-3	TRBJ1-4	TGTGCCATCAGTGAGAGGGGAGGAGTTGAAAAACTGTTTTTT	CAISERGGVEKLFF
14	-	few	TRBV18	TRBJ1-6	TGTGCCAGCTCCCCACGACAGTATAATTCACCCCTCCACTTT	CASSPRQYNSPLHF
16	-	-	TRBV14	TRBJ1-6	TGTGCCAGCAGCCAAGGTTCCGGGCAGGGGTACTCATCCCTCCACTTT	CASSQGSGQGYSSLHF
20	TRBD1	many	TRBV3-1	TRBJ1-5	TGTGCCAGCAGCCAAGACCGCCGGGACAGGGCGAACTATAGCAATCAGCCCCAGCATTTT	CASSQDRRDRANYSNQPQHF
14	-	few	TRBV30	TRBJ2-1	TGTGCCTGGAGTGTAGCCTTCTCTCAAACATTGCAGTTCTTC	CAWSVAFSQTLQFF
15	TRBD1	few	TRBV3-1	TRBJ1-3	TGTGCCAGCAGCCAGGGGACAGGCGGTGGAAACACCATATATTTT	CASSQGTGGGNTIYF
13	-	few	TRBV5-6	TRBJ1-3	TGTGCCAGCAGCATGGACACTGGAAACACCATATATTTT	CASSMDTGNTIYF
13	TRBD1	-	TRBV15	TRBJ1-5	TGTGCCACCAGCAGCACAGGGGGGAGGCCCCAGCATTTT	CATSSTGGRPQHF
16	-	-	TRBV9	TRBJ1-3	TGTGCCAGCAGCGTGGACAGCCGCCCCTCTGGAAACACCATATATTTT	CASSVDSRPSGNTIYF
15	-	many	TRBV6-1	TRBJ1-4	TGTGCCAGCAGGTCCCGGGGCGCTGAATATGAAAAACTGTTTTTT	CASRSRGAEYEKLFF
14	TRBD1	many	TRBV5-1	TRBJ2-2	TGCGCCAGCAGCCGGACAGGGGACACCGGGGAGCTGTTTTTT	CASSRTGDTGELFF
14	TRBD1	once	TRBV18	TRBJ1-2	TGTGCCAGCTCACCAGCGGACAGGGGCTATGGCTACACCTTC	CASSPADRGYGYTF
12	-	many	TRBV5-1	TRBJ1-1	TGCGCCAGCAGCGCCTTCAACACTGAAGCTTTCTTT	CASSAFNTEAFF
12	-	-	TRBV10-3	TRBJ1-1	TGTGCCATCAGTCAGGGACCCACTGAAGCTTTCTTT	CAISQGPTEAFF
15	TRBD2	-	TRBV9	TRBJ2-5	TGTGCCAGCAGCGTGACTAGCGGAGGAGGTGGGACCCAGTACTTC	CASSVTSGGGGTQYF
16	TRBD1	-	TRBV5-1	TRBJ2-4	TGCGCCAGCAGCTTGAGCGGCGACAGGGAGTACGACATTCAGTACTTC	CASSLSGDREYDIQYF
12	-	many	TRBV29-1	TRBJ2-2	TGCAGCGTTGAAGCGGTGTTCGGGGAGCTGTTTTTT	CSVEAVFGELFF
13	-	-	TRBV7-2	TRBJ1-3	TGTGCCAGCAGCTCAGGTTCCGGAAACACCATATATTTT	CASSSGSGNTIYF
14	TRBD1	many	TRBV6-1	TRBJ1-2	TGTGCCAGCAGTGCGGACAGGTCTAACTATGGCTACACCTTC	CASSADRSNYGYTF
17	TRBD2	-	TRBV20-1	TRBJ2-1	TGCAGTGCTATCCCCGGGACTAGCGGGAGTGGGGCCGATGAGCAGTTCTTC	CSAIPGTSGSGADEQFF
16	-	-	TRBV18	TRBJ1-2	TGTGCCAGCTCACCGACTCCCTATCAGGCACCCTATGGCTACACCTTC	CASSPTPYQAPYGYTF
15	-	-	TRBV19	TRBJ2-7	TGTGCCAGTAGTATAGCGGGGACATCCTTCTACGAGCAGTACTTC	CASSIAGTSFYEQYF
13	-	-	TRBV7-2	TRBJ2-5	TGTGCCAGCAGCTTGGGAATGCAAGAGACCCAGTACTTC	CASSLGMQETQYF
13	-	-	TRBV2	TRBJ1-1	TGTGCCAGCAGTGAACAGGGCGAGACTGAAGCTTTCTTT	CASSEQGETEAFF
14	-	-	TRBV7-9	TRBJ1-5	TGTGCCAGCAGCTTAGGGACGGGCGGGGTGCCCCAGCATTTT	CASSLGTGGVPQHF
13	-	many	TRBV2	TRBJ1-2	TGTGCCAGCAGTGCTGGCAGCCACTATGGCTACACCTTC	CASSAGSHYGYTF
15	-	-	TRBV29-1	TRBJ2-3	TGCAGCGTGGGATTTGGAGGGGGGGTTGGAGATACGCAGTATTTT	CSVGFGGGVGDTQYF
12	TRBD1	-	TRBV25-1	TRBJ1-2	TGTGCCAGCAGACGACAGGGGGATGGCTACACCTTC	CASRRQGDGYTF
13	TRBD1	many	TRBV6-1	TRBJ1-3	TGTGCCAGCGGGGACAGTATAGGAAACACCATATATTTT	CASGDSIGNTIYF
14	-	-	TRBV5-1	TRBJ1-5	TGCGCCAGCAGCTTGGAGGCAGGTTTGGGGCCCCAGCATTTT	CASSLEAGLGPQHF
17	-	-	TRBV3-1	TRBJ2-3	TGTGCCAGCAGCCAACTTTCGGGGACCCCTAGCACAGATACGCAGTATTTT	CASSQLSGTPSTDTQYF
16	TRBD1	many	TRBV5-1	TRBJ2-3	TGCGCCAGCAGCTTGCTGGGGACAGGGGGACAAGATACGCAGTATTTT	CASSLLGTGGQDTQYF
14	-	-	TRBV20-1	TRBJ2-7	TGCAGTGCTATAACCATGGCTAGCTCCTACGAGCAGTACTTC	CSAITMASSYEQYF